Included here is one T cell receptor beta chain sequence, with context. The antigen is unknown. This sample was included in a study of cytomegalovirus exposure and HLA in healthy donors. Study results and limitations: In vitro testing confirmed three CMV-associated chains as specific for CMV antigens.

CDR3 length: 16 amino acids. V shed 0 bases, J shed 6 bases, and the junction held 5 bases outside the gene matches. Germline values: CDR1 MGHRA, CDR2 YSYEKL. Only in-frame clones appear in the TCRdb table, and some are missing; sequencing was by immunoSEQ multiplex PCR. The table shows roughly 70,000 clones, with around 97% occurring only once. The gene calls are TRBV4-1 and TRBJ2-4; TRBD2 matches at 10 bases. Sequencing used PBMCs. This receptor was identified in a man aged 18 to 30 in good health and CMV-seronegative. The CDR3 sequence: CASSQETSGTPNIQYF. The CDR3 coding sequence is TGCGCCAGCAGCCAAGAAACTAGCGGGACCCCAAACATTCAGTACTTC.